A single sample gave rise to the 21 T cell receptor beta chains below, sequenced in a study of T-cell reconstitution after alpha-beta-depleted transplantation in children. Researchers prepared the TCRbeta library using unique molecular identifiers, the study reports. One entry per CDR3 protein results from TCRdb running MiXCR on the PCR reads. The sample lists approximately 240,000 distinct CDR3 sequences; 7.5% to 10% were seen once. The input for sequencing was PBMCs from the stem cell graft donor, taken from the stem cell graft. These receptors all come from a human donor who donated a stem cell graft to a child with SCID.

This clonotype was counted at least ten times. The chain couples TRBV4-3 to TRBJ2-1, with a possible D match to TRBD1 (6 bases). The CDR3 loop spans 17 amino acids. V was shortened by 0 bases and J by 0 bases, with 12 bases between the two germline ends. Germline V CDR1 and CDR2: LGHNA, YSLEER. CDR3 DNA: TGCGCCAGCAGCCAAGAGCGAGGGGGTCACTCCTACAATGAGCAGTTCTTC. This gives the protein CASSQERGGHSYNEQFF.

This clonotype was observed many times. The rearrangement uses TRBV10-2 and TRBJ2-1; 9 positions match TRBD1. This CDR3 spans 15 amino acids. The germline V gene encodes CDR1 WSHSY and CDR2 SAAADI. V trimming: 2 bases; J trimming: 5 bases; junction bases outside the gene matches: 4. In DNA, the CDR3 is TGCGCCAGCAGTGAGGGGACAGGGTTCCACAATGAGCAGTTCTTC. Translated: CASSEGTGFHNEQFF.

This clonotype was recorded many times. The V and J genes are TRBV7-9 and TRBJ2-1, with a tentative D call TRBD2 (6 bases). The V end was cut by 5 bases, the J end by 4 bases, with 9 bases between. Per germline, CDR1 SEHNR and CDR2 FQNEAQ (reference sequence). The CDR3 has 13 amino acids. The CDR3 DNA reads TGTGCCAGCAGCATGGGACTTTACAATGAGCAGTTCTTC. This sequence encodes CASSMGLYNEQFF.

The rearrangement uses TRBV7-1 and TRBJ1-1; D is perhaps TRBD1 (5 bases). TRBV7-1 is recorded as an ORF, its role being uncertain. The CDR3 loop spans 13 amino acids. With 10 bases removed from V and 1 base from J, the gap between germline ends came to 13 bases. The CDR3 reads CAMSPGGNTEAFF. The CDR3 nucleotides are TGTGCCATGAGCCCCGGGGGGAACACTGAAGCTTTCTTT.

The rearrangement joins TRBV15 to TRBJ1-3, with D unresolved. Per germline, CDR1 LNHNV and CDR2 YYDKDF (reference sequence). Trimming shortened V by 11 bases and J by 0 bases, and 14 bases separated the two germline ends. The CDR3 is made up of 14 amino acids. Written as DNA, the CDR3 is TGTGCCGTTAGCCAGGTGTTCTCTGGAAACACCATATATTTT. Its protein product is CAVSQVFSGNTIYF.

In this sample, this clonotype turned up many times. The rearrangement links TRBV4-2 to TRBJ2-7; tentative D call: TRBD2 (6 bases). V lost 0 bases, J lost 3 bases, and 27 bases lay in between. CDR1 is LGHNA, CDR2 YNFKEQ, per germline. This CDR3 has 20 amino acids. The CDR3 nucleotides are TGTGCCAGCAGCCAAGAGCGTATGACCCGCGGGGCCGGGACCTTCTACGAGCAGTACTTC. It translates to CASSQERMTRGAGTFYEQYF.

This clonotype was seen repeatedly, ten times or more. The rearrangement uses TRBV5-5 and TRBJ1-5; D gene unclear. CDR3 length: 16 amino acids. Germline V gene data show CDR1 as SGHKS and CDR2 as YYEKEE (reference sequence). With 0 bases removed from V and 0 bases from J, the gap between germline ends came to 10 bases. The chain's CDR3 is CASSLVPGASNQPQHF. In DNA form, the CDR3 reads TGTGCCAGCAGCTTGGTCCCGGGAGCTAGCAATCAGCCCCAGCATTTT.

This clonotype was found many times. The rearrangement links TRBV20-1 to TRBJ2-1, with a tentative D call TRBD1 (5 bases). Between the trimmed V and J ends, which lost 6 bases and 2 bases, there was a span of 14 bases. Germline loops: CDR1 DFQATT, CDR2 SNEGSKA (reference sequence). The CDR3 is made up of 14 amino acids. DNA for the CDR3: TGCAGTGCCCCCGTGGCAGGGACCTACAATGAGCAGTTCTTC. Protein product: CSAPVAGTYNEQFF.

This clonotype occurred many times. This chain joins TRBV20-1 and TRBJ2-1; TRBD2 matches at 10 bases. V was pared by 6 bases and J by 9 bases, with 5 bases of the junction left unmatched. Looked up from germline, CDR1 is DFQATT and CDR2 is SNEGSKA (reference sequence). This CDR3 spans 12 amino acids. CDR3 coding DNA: TGCAGTGCCTCTAGCGGGGGTGGTGAGCAGTTCTTC. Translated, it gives CSASSGGGEQFF.

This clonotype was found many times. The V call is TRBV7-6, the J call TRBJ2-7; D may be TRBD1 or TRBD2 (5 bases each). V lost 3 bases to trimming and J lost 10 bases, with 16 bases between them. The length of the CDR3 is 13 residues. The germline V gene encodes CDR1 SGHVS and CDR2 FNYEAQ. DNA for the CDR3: TGTGCCAGCAGCTTTGGGGGTTCTCCGGTACAGTACTTC. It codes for CASSFGGSPVQYF.

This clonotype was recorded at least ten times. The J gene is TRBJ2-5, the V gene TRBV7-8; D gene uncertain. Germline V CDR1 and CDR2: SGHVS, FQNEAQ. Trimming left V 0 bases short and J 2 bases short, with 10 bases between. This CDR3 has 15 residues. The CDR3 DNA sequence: TGTGCCAGCAGCTTAGCGGTGAGGCAACAAGAGACCCAGTACTTC. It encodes CASSLAVRQQETQYF. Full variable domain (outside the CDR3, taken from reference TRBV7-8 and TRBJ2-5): GAGVSQSPRYKVAKRGQDVALRCDPISGHVSLFWYQQALGQGPEFLTYFQNEAQLDKSGLPSDRFFAERPEGSVSTLKIQRTQQEDSAVYLCASSLAVRQQETQYFGPGTRLLVL.

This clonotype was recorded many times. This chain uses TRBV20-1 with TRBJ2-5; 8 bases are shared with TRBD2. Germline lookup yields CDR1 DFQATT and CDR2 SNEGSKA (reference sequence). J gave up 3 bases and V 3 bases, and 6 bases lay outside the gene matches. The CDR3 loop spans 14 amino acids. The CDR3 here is CSASGSGGKETQYF. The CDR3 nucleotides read TGCAGTGCTAGTGGAAGCGGGGGTAAAGAGACCCAGTACTTC.

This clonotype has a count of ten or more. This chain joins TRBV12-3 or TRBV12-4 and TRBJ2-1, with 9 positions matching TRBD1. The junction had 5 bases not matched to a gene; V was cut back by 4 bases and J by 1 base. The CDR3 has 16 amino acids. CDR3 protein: CASSSPGQGSYNEQFF. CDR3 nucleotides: TGTGCCAGCAGTTCGCCCGGACAGGGGTCCTACAATGAGCAGTTCTTC.

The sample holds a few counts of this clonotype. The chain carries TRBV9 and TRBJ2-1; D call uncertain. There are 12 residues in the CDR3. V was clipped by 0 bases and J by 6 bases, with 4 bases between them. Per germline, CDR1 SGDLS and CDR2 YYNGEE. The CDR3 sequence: CASSVEVNEQFF. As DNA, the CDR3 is TGTGCCAGCAGCGTAGAAGTCAATGAGCAGTTCTTC.

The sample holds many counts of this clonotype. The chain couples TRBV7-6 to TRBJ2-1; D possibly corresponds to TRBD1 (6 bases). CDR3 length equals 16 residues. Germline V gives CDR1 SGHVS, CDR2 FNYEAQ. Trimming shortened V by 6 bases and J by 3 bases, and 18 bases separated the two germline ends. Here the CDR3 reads CASSGMGQGSYNEQFF. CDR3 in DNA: TGTGCCAGCAGTGGGATGGGGCAGGGGAGCTACAATGAGCAGTTCTTC.

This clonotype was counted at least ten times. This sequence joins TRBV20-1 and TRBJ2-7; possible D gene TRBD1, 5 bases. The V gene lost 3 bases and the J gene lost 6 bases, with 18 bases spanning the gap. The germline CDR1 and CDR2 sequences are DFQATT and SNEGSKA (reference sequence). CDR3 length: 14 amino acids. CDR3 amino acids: CSASNVRVNGEQYF. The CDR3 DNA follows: TGCAGTGCTAGTAACGTCAGGGTGAATGGCGAGCAGTACTTC.

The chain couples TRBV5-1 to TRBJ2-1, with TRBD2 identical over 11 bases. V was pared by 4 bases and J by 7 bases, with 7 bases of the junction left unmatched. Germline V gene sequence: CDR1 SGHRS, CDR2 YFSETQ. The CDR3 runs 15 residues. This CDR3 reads CASSLASGGRNEQFF. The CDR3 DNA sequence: TGCGCCAGCAGCCTCGCTAGCGGGGGGAGGAATGAGCAGTTCTTC.

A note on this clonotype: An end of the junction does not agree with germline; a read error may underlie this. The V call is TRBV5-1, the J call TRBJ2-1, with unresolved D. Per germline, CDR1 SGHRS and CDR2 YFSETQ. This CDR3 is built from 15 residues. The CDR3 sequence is CASSLAGQHVYEQFF. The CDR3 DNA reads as TGCGCCAGCAGCTTGGCCGGCCAACATGTGTATGAGCAATTCTTC.

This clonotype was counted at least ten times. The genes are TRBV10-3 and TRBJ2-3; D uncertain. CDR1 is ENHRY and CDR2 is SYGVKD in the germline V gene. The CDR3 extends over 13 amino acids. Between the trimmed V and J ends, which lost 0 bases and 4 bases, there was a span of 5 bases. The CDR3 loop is CAISESTADTQYF. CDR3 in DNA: TGTGCCATCAGTGAGTCTACGGCAGATACGCAGTATTTT.

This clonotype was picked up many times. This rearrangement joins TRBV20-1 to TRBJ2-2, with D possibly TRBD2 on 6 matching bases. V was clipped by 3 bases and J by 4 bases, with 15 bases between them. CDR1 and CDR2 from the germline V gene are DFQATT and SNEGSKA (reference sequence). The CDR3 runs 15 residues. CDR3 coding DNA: TGCAGTGCTAGCTCCTTCGGGGGAGGCACCGGGGAGCTGTTTTTT. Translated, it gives CSASSFGGGTGELFF.

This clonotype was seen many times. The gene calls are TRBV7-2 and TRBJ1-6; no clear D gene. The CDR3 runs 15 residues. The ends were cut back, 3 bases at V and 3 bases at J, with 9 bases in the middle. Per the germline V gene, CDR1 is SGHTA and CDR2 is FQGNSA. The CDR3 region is CASSLNSIYNSPLHF. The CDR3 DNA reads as TGTGCCAGCAGCTTGAACAGTATCTATAATTCACCCCTCCACTTT. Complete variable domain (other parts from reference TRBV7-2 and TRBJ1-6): GAGVSQSPSNKVTEKGKDVELRCDPISGHTALYWYRQSLGQGLEFLIYFQGNSAPDKSGLPSDRFSAERTGGSVSTLTIQRTQQEDSAVYLCASSLNSIYNSPLHFGNGTRLTVT.